The entry below gives a single TCR beta chain sequence along with its context. As yet, its antigen is unknown. Molecular identifiers with 6-nucleotide sample barcodes were added during cDNA synthesis via template switching. From its re-call of the 5' RACE reads, TCRdb lists each CDR3 protein once, without DNA. The sample has about 440,000 distinct CDR3 sequences; the top ten hold 2.4%. The CDR3 has 14 residues. Germline loops: CDR1 SQVTM, CDR2 ANQGSEA. The data stem from a study of monozygotic twins with inflammatory bowel disease. Findings and caveats of the study: Immunosuppressive treatments differing between patients may have added repertoire variability. Between concordant and discordant twins, repertoire similarity failed to differ, a result that limited power may explain. Resolution of different T cell subtypes was not achieved.

The chain employs TRBV29-1 and TRBJ2-1; TCRdb designates TRBD2, a call that cannot be tested without DNA. The receptor's source is a human donor with ulcerative colitis or Crohn's disease, or a healthy co-twin of an affected twin (not recorded which). The sequenced sample was blood. The CDR3 here is CSVGYSGRVDEQFF.